Here is one T cell receptor (beta chain) with its context. The draw of peripheral blood yielded roughly 10 milliliters from each donor. At least 6 micrograms of total RNA were extracted per sample. With 5 bases clipped from V and 6 bases from J, the junction kept 8 bases outside the gene matches. Per germline, CDR1 SGHTA and CDR2 FQGTGA. The CDR3 consists of 14 residues. These data are taken from a study of blood T cells in healthy people across ages. A J-beta primer mix and a sample-barcoded 5' primer were used in a second PCR of roughly 6 to 12 cycles. TCRdb passed the 5' RACE reads through MiXCR, listing each CDR3 protein once. Found here are roughly 680,000 distinct CDR3 sequences, roughly 21% of them singletons; the top ten hold roughly 3.4%.

The chain carries TRBV7-3 and TRBJ1-1, with 8 bases lining up with TRBD1. Sequenced input: blood. This clonotype was obtained from an older man in good health. CDR3 sequence: CASSRGAGGPEAFF. CDR3 DNA sequence: TGTGCCAGCAGCCGAGGTGCAGGGGGCCCTGAAGCTTTCTTT.